One and the same sample provided the 13 T cell receptor beta chains below, sequenced in a study of cytomegalovirus exposure and HLA in healthy donors (dated by TCRdb to between 2016 and 2019). Receptors were amplified or captured by the immunoSEQ multiplex PCR assay. A mixture of 60 forward primers for TCR Vbeta segments and 13 reverse primers for TCR Jbeta segments was used in the multiplex PCR. TCRdb retrieved this table from immuneACCESS and kept in-frame rearrangements only. Not all clones are present; in checked studies, unresolved V genes account for under half, and no reason is known for the remainder. The sample table records about 190,000 clones; roughly 81% of these occur just once. The ten top clones hold approximately 3.1% of the sample. The sequenced material came from PBMCs. Receptors originate from a woman aged 25 to 45 in good health and CMV-seropositive.

Of note for this clone: Other DNA sequences within the sample encode an identical CDR3. The V gene is TRBV27, the J gene TRBJ2-1, with unresolved D. This CDR3 has 14 amino acids. CDR1 MNHEY and CDR2 SMNVEV come from the germline V gene (reference sequence). Trimming pared 3 bases from V and 0 bases from J, leaving 6 bases between. CDR3 in amino acids: CASSLLSSYNEQFF. In DNA, the CDR3 is TGTGCCAGCAGTTTGCTGAGCTCCTACAATGAGCAGTTCTTC.

The chain couples TRBV2 to TRBJ1-5, with TRBD1 as a possible D gene (6 bases). Germline CDR1 is SNHLY and CDR2 is FYNNEI. Trimming pared 4 bases from V and 10 bases from J, leaving 14 bases between. This CDR3 comprises 13 residues. The DNA for the CDR3 is TGTGCCAGCAGTGGCAAGAGACAGGATCCCCAGCATTTT. As protein: CASSGKRQDPQHF.

This chain uses TRBV2 with TRBJ2-1; perhaps TRBD2 as D (7 bases). Trimming shortened V by 6 bases and J by 8 bases, and 11 bases separated the two germline ends. The germline gives CDR1 SNHLY, CDR2 FYNNEI. CDR3 length equals 12 residues. In DNA form, the CDR3 reads TGTGCCAGCAGGGGGGCGGGAGATGAGCAGTTCTTC. Translation: CASRGAGDEQFF.

The gene calls are TRBV2 and TRBJ1-1; D gene ambiguous. Germline values: CDR1 SNHLY, CDR2 FYNNEI. The CDR3 consists of 14 residues. The ends were cut back, 6 bases at V and 6 bases at J, with 17 bases in the middle. This CDR3 is CASSRILGDSEAFF. CDR3 nucleotides: TGTGCCAGCAGCAGAATCTTGGGTGACTCTGAAGCTTTCTTT. Full variable domain (rest looked up from reference TRBV2 and TRBJ1-1): EPEVTQTPSHQVTQMGQEVILRCVPISNHLYFYWYRQILGQKVEFLVSFYNNEISEKSEIFDDQFSVERPDGSNFTLKIRSTKLEDSAMYFCASSRILGDSEAFFGQGTRLTVV.

This clone has a handful of counts. J is TRBJ2-2 and V is TRBV6-5; 7 nucleotides agree with TRBD2. This CDR3 has 16 residues. The V gene's germline CDR1 is MNHEY and CDR2 SVGAGI. V lost 0 bases, J lost 7 bases, and 8 bases stayed unmatched. The CDR3 DNA is TGTGCCAGCAGTTACTCGGTGGGAGGGCCGGGCGGGGAGCTGTTTTTT. It translates to CASSYSVGGPGGELFF.

The chain has TRBV6-1 and TRBJ2-1; the match to TRBD1 covers 8 bases. Germline CDR1 and CDR2: MNHNS and SASEGT. V shed 4 bases and J 5 bases; nucleotides not matched to a gene: 7. The CDR3 loop spans 15 amino acids. The CDR3, as DNA: TGTGCCAGCAGTGCCCTGGACAGGGACGACAATGAGCAGTTCTTC. This sequence encodes CASSALDRDDNEQFF.

This chain links TRBV29-1 with TRBJ2-3; TRBD2 agrees at 8 bases. The germline CDR1 and CDR2 sequences are SQVTM and ANQGSEA. The CDR3 sequence is 14 residues long. Unmatched junction bases numbered 7, after V lost 4 bases and J lost 4 bases. CDR3 sequence: CSVVAGRGADTQYF. The CDR3 region has the DNA TGCAGCGTTGTCGCCGGGAGGGGGGCAGATACGCAGTATTTT.

This clone was seen more than once but under ten times. The CDR3 sequence is CASSSRQGDGYTF. CDR3 sequence (DNA): TGTGCCAGCAGCTCCAGACAGGGGGACGGCTACACCTTC. The chain has TRBV11-3 and TRBJ1-2, with 9 bases identical to TRBD1. Germline CDR1 SGHNT, CDR2 YENEEA. The V gene end was trimmed by 4 bases and the J gene end by 8 bases; junction bases not matched to a gene: 5. The CDR3 spans 13 residues.

The chain combines TRBV5-1 with TRBJ2-5; 8 bases fit TRBD2. The J segment lost 11 bases and the V segment lost 0 bases, leaving 9 bases of the junction unmatched. The CDR3 is 14 amino acids. From germline, CDR1 is SGHRS and CDR2 YFSETQ. The DNA of the CDR3 is TGCGCCAGCAGCTTGGTGGCGGCGCGGGGGGAGCAGTACTTC. Translation gives CASSLVAARGEQYF.

V is TRBV20-1 and J is TRBJ2-1; D ambiguous. Trimming stripped 6 bases from V and 8 bases from J, with 11 bases between. Germline V gene lookup returns CDR1 DFQATT and CDR2 SNEGSKA (reference sequence). The CDR3 has 11 residues. CDR3 in amino acids: CSAPREDEQFF. CDR3 coding DNA: TGCAGTGCCCCGCGCGAGGATGAGCAGTTCTTC.

This chain uses TRBV28 with TRBJ1-4; 8 bases are a match to TRBD1. The germline gives CDR1 MDHEN, CDR2 SYDVKM. This CDR3 comprises 14 residues. The J segment lost 7 bases and the V segment lost 10 bases, leaving 11 bases of the junction unmatched. The CDR3 DNA reads TGTGCCACCCTCGACAGGGGATTTACTGAAAAACTGTTTTTT. It yields the protein CATLDRGFTEKLFF.

The J gene is TRBJ2-2, the V gene TRBV5-1; 7 bases fit TRBD2. V lost 4 bases to trimming and J lost 4 bases; unmatched junction nucleotides: 13. The CDR3 covers 17 residues. Germline V gene lookup returns CDR1 SGHRS and CDR2 YFSETQ. The CDR3 is CASSLLRRERGTGELFF. CDR3 coding DNA: TGCGCCAGCAGCCTCTTAAGGCGGGAGCGAGGCACCGGGGAGCTGTTTTTT.

The V and J genes are TRBV6-1 and TRBJ1-1; D gene ambiguous. V lost 7 bases and J lost 2, with 8 bases in between. Germline CDR1 reads MNHNS; CDR2 reads SASEGT. There are 12 residues in the CDR3. CDR3 in DNA: TGTGCCAGCAAGAGGCCCAACACTGAAGCTTTCTTT. The encoded protein is CASKRPNTEAFF.